The 14 T cell receptor beta chains below were found in one sample sequenced in a study of regulatory T cells in long-lasting Graves disease. For TCR beta, libraries came from iRepertoire HTBI primers and Arm-PCR of CDR3 regions. MiXCR, applied by TCRdb to the multiplex PCR reads, yields one record per CDR3 protein. The sample shows fewer than 650,000 distinct CDR3 sequences, about 15% of them seen only once. Regarding time point: newly diagnosed GD, antithyroid drugs for less than 3 months. Following extraction of RNA from PBMCs, that RNA was used to make the TCR library. The sample also formed part of further work on T cells in Graves' hyperthyroidism and ophthalmopathy.

The sample consisted of peripheral blood mononuclear cells (PBMCs), taken at new diagnosis, from a patient treated with antithyroid drugs. These receptors all stem from a man aged 18 to 29 with Graves disease.

This clonotype appeared many times. In nucleotides, the CDR3 is TGCAGTGCTCACCGGGACAGACCTTACAATGAGCAGTTCTTC. Amino acid sequence: CSAHRDRPYNEQFF. The chain employs TRBV20-1 and TRBJ2-1, with 7 nucleotides matching TRBD1. The ends lost 5 bases at V and 4 bases at J; junction bases unmatched: 8. The germline gives CDR1 DFQATT, CDR2 SNEGSKA (reference sequence). The CDR3 is 14 amino acids.

The chain uses TRBV27 and TRBJ1-6; D gene uncertain. Trimming stripped 5 bases from V and 10 bases from J, with 12 bases between. The V gene's germline CDR1 is MNHEY and CDR2 SMNVEV (reference sequence). The CDR3 loop spans 13 amino acids. The CDR3 nucleotides read TGTGCCAGCAGTCCCAAGGCGCGGTCACCCCTCCACTTT. It yields the protein CASSPKARSPLHF.

This chain links TRBV5-1 with TRBJ2-2; D is uncertain. The V end lost 1 base, the J end lost 3 bases, and 10 bases lay between the germline ends. Germline CDR1 SGHRS, CDR2 YFSETQ. The CDR3 contains 15 residues. The CDR3 region is CASSLLSWDTGELFF. DNA of the CDR3: TGCGCCAGCAGCTTGTTAAGTTGGGACACCGGGGAGCTGTTTTTT.

The chain recombines TRBV4-1 with TRBJ1-5, with D possibly TRBD1 on 5 matching bases. The CDR3 length is 17 residues. V was shortened by 1 base and J by 0 bases, with 13 bases between the two germline ends. Per the germline V gene, CDR1 is MGHRA and CDR2 is YSYEKL. As DNA, the CDR3 is TGCGCCAGCAGCCAAGTGGGGGACCCGCATAGCAATCAGCCCCAGCATTTT. This codes for CASSQVGDPHSNQPQHF.

This clonotype has just a few counts. The genes are TRBV6-5 and TRBJ2-7; D is perhaps TRBD1 (6 bases). The germline V gene has CDR1 MNHEY and CDR2 SVGAGI. This CDR3 is 15 amino acids long. With 4 bases removed from V and 2 bases from J, the gap between germline ends came to 15 bases. The CDR3 spells CASSLQGLETYEQYF. Here the CDR3 DNA reads TGTGCCAGCAGTTTACAGGGTTTGGAAACCTACGAGCAGTACTTC.

J is TRBJ2-1 and V is TRBV28; maybe TRBD1 (5 bases). CDR3 length: 15 residues. V was clipped by 1 base and J by 4 bases, with 11 bases between them. Germline V CDR1 and CDR2: MDHEN, SYDVKM. CDR3 nucleotide sequence: TGTGCCAGCAGTTTATTGACAGAAGTTTACAATGAGCAGTTCTTC. Protein: CASSLLTEVYNEQFF.

The gene calls are TRBV7-9 and TRBJ1-1, with TRBD1 as a possible D gene (5 bases). CDR3 length equals 16 residues. The germline V and J ends were trimmed by 1 base and 6 bases, with 18 bases remaining between them. Germline V lookup: CDR1 SEHNR, CDR2 FQNEAQ (reference sequence). CDR3 amino acids: CASSLEVTGGVAEAFF. The CDR3 DNA sequence: TGTGCCAGCAGCTTAGAGGTTACGGGGGGAGTAGCTGAAGCTTTCTTT. Full variable domain (rest looked up from reference TRBV7-9 and TRBJ1-1): DTGVSQNPRHKITKRGQNVTFRCDPISEHNRLYWYRQTLGQGPEFLTYFQNEAQLEKSRLLSDRFSAERPKGSFSTLEIQRTEQGDSAMYLCASSLEVTGGVAEAFFGQGTRLTVV.

This clonotype was seen repeatedly, ten times or more. The chain uses TRBV11-2 and TRBJ1-2; a possible D gene is TRBD1 (5 bases). Germline assignment: CDR1 SGHAT and CDR2 FQNNGV. Trimming stripped 6 bases from V and 8 bases from J, with 16 bases between. The length of the CDR3 is 13 residues. CDR3 residues: CASRSIGGFGYTF. Written as DNA, the CDR3 is TGTGCCAGCAGATCCATCGGGGGGTTCGGCTACACCTTC.

This clonotype appeared many times. The gene calls are TRBV12-3 or TRBV12-4 and TRBJ2-3; D not certain. The V end lost 3 bases, the J end lost 0 bases, and 10 bases lay between the germline ends. The CDR3 is 15 amino acids. The CDR3, as DNA: TGTGCCAGCAGTTTGCCCGAGCCTAGCACAGATACGCAGTATTTT. This codes for CASSLPEPSTDTQYF.

In the case of this clonotype: A much larger clone differs from this one at a single base, so this may be a read error. The chain is built from TRBV28 and TRBJ1-1; possibly TRBD1 for D (6 bases). The V gene lost 5 bases and the J gene lost 5 bases, with 18 bases spanning the gap. Per the germline V gene, CDR1 is MDHEN and CDR2 is SYDVKM. The length of the CDR3 is 15 residues. The CDR3 bases are TGTGCCAGCAGTCCAGCGGGGGCCGGCATAACTGAAGCTTTCTTT. Translation gives CASSPAGAGITEAFF. Together with reference TRBV28 and TRBJ1-1, the CDR3 gives the full variable domain: DVKVTQSSRYLVKRTGEKVFLECVQDMDHENMFWYRQDPGLGLRLIYFSYDVKMKEKGDIPEGYSVSREKKERFSLILESASTNQTSMYLCASSPAGAGITEAFFGQGTRLTVV.

This clonotype turned up a few times. The CDR3: CASSYFKWGRTDEKLFF. The CDR3, as DNA: TGTGCCAGCAGCTATTTTAAATGGGGGCGGACCGATGAAAAACTGTTTTTT. The rearrangement links TRBV7-9 to TRBJ1-4, with D possibly being TRBD1 (6 bases). Germline-derived CDR1 and CDR2 are SEHNR and FQNEAQ (reference sequence). V was shortened by 4 bases and J by 6 bases, with 21 bases between the two germline ends. CDR3 length: 17 amino acids. Complete variable domain (other parts from reference TRBV7-9 and TRBJ1-4): DTGVSQNPRHKITKRGQNVTFRCDPISEHNRLYWYRQTLGQGPEFLTYFQNEAQLEKSRLLSDRFSAERPKGSFSTLEIQRTEQGDSAMYLCASSYFKWGRTDEKLFFGSGTQLSVL.

Concerning this clonotype itself: A read error may account for a junction end that differs from germline. V is TRBV9 and J is TRBJ1-5, with 8 bases that match TRBD1. Germline V lookup: CDR1 SGDLS, CDR2 YYNGEE. This CDR3 is 15 amino acids long. In DNA form, the CDR3 reads TGTGCCAGCGGCGTAGGACAGGGTGGCAATCAGCCCCAGCATTTT. Residues: CASGVGQGGNQPQHF.

This clonotype was observed at least ten times. The chain links TRBV6-2 or TRBV6-3 to TRBJ2-3, with D perhaps TRBD1 (5 bases). The length of the CDR3 is 14 residues. In germline, CDR1 is MNHEY, CDR2 SVGEGT. V was shortened by 5 bases and J by 7 bases, with 16 bases between the two germline ends. The CDR3: CASSERTTMNTQYF. As DNA, the CDR3 is TGTGCCAGCAGTGAGAGGACAACCATGAATACGCAGTATTTT.

This clonotype came up many times. This chain joins TRBV12-3 or TRBV12-4 and TRBJ2-5; 13 nucleotides agree with TRBD2. The CDR3 sequence is 17 residues long. With V trimmed by 7 bases and J by 4 bases, 12 bases remained unmatched. The CDR3 region has the DNA TGTGCCAGCACCGACGGACTAGCGGGAGAGAAGAGAGAGACCCAGTACTTC. Protein product: CASTDGLAGEKRETQYF.